Each of the 7 T cell receptor beta chains below was sequenced from the same sample in a study of patients and donors after allogeneic stem cell transplantation. TCRdb recomputed calls from the RT-PCR reads with MiXCR, one row per CDR3 protein. The table lists 15,000 to 20,000 distinct CDR3 sequences, roughly 27% of them singletons, with about 35% in the top ten. Input material: blood, either unsorted or a sorted T cell fraction (not recorded which). Source of these receptors: a human donor who was either an allogeneic HSCT recipient or a stem cell or donor lymphocyte infusion donor (not recorded which). It is not recorded whose cells these are; they may come from a transplant donor.

Only a few counts were recorded for this clonotype. V gene TRBV11-2 combines with J gene TRBJ1-2; D unclear. This CDR3 spans 16 amino acids. Germline V gives CDR1 SGHAT, CDR2 FQNNGV. Trimming cost V 1 base and J 4 bases, with 16 bases left between them. The CDR3 here is CASSLGPFRAGYGYTF. The CDR3 region has the DNA TGTGCCAGCAGCTTAGGCCCTTTTAGGGCCGGCTATGGCTACACCTTC.

The rearrangement joins TRBV27 to TRBJ1-2; possibly TRBD1 for D (5 bases). The V end was cut by 1 base, the J end by 6 bases, with 15 bases between. Germline CDR1 is MNHEY and CDR2 is SMNVEV (reference sequence). This CDR3 comprises 15 residues. CDR3 residues: CASSLWGGTMDGYTF. Written as DNA, the CDR3 is TGTGCCAGCAGTTTATGGGGCGGAACTATGGATGGCTACACCTTC.

This chain uses TRBV12-3 or TRBV12-4 with TRBJ1-5; D is undetermined. The V gene lost 2 bases and the J gene lost 5 bases, with 7 bases spanning the gap. This CDR3 spans 13 amino acids. CDR3 in amino acids: CASSLPLHQPQHF. CDR3 DNA: TGTGCCAGCAGTTTACCTCTCCATCAGCCCCAGCATTTT.

This clonotype was seen a handful of times. The chain links TRBV28 to TRBJ1-2; the D gene is possibly TRBD1 (6 bases). Germline-derived CDR1 and CDR2 are MDHEN and SYDVKM. This CDR3 spans 15 amino acids. V shed 5 bases and J shed 2 bases, with 15 bases lying between them. CDR3 protein: CASSPTTGYNYGYTF. As DNA, the CDR3 is TGTGCCAGCAGTCCCACAACAGGGTACAACTATGGCTACACCTTC.

This clonotype was seen ten or more times. This chain uses TRBV28 with TRBJ1-1; no firm D call. Per germline, CDR1 MDHEN and CDR2 SYDVKM. Trimming took 3 bases from V and 1 from J, leaving 3 bases between them. CDR3 length: 12 amino acids. For the CDR3, the DNA is TGTGCCAGCAGTTTTGGGAACACTGAAGCTTTCTTT. Translation gives CASSFGNTEAFF.

This CDR3 is CASSLEGGPDYEQYF. CDR3 coding DNA: TGCGCCAGCAGCTTGGAAGGGGGGCCCGACTACGAGCAGTACTTC. The genes are TRBV5-1 and TRBJ2-7, with D perhaps given as TRBD1 or TRBD2 (6 bases each). The germline CDR1 and CDR2 sequences are SGHRS and YFSETQ. Trimming stripped 0 bases from V and 3 bases from J, with 13 bases between. The CDR3 totals 15 residues.

J is TRBJ1-6 and V is TRBV5-1; possible D gene TRBD1, 5 bases. Germline V CDR1 and CDR2: SGHRS, YFSETQ. The CDR3 loop spans 15 amino acids. V was shortened by 3 bases and J by 8 bases, with 15 bases between the two germline ends. The CDR3 is CASSSGWDWYSPLHF. The CDR3 nucleotides are TGCGCCAGCAGCTCCGGCTGGGACTGGTATTCACCCCTCCACTTT. Combining the CDR3 with reference TRBV5-1 and TRBJ1-6 gives the whole variable domain KAGVTQTPRYLIKTRGQQVTLSCSPISGHRSVSWYQQTPGQGLQFLFEYFSETQRNKGNFPGRFSGRQFSNSRSEMNVSTLELGDSALYLCASSSGWDWYSPLHFGNGTRLTVT.